The 17 T cell receptor beta chains in this list originate from one sample, sequenced in a study of blood T cell repertoires in COVID-19. Profiled with immunoSEQ multiplex PCR; TCRdb holds only in-frame clones, not every one. Of approximately 79,000 clones in the sample, 80% were seen once. The sample was peripheral blood. All receptors derive from a man between 50 and 59 years old with COVID-19, enrolled during active disease.

The chain joins TRBV4-1 to TRBJ1-2; tentative D call: TRBD1 (5 bases). The CDR3 is 14 amino acids. Per germline, CDR1 MGHRA and CDR2 YSYEKL. V was clipped by 1 base and J by 7 bases, with 13 bases between them. This chain's CDR3 is CASSQVMAGPGYTF. The CDR3 DNA follows: TGCGCCAGCAGCCAAGTGATGGCAGGGCCTGGCTACACCTTC.

CDR3 in amino acids: CATSDPGDRRYGYTF. The CDR3 nucleotides are TGTGCCACCTCCGACCCCGGGGACAGGAGATATGGCTACACCTTC. The chain employs TRBV19 and TRBJ1-2, with 8 bases aligning to TRBD1. J lost 5 bases, V lost 10 bases, and 15 bases had no gene match. The CDR3 is 15 amino acids. The germline V gene encodes CDR1 LNHDA and CDR2 SQIVND (reference sequence). The full variable domain, with the rest looked up from reference TRBV19 and TRBJ1-2, is DGGITQSPKYLFRKEGQNVTLSCEQNLNHDAMYWYRQDPGQGLRLIYYSQIVNDFQKGDIAEGYSVSREKKESFPLTVTSAQKNPTAFYLCATSDPGDRRYGYTFGSGTRLTVV.

The V call is TRBV4-1, the J call TRBJ1-1, with D possibly TRBD1 on 6 matching bases. Germline CDR1 and CDR2: MGHRA and YSYEKL. V was clipped by 4 bases and J by 5 bases, with 11 bases between them. The CDR3 has 13 amino acids. CDR3 sequence (DNA): TGCGCCAGCAGCCTTACAGGGTATACTGAAGCTTTCTTT. Its translation: CASSLTGYTEAFF.

The chain employs TRBV2 and TRBJ2-1, with D uncertain. The V gene's germline CDR1 is SNHLY and CDR2 FYNNEI. V dropped 0 bases and J dropped 10 bases, with 16 bases sitting between them. CDR3 length: 15 residues. The CDR3: CASSEAGIQTEEQFF. The CDR3 DNA reads as TGTGCCAGCAGTGAAGCGGGTATCCAAACAGAGGAGCAGTTCTTC. The entire variable domain, with the rest obtained from reference TRBV2 and TRBJ2-1, is as follows: EPEVTQTPSHQVTQMGQEVILRCVPISNHLYFYWYRQILGQKVEFLVSFYNNEISEKSEIFDDQFSVERPDGSNFTLKIRSTKLEDSAMYFCASSEAGIQTEEQFFGPGTRLTVL.

This clone was found once. The V and J genes are TRBV6-5 and TRBJ1-6; D may be TRBD1 (6 bases). In germline, CDR1 is MNHEY, CDR2 SVGAGI. The CDR3 extends over 14 amino acids. V lost 8 bases and J lost 9, with 17 bases in between. The DNA of the CDR3 is TGTGCCAGCCTTTTGGCAGGGGAGGGTTCACCCCTCCACTTT. Its translation: CASLLAGEGSPLHF.

V is TRBV6-5 and J is TRBJ2-7; the D gene is possibly TRBD2 (5 bases). CDR1 and CDR2 (germline): MNHEY, SVGAGI. Trimming pared 4 bases from V and 3 bases from J, leaving 13 bases between. The CDR3 runs 14 residues. The CDR3: CASSLALRGYEQYF. In nucleotides, the CDR3 is TGTGCCAGCAGTTTGGCTCTTCGGGGCTACGAGCAGTACTTC.

The chain recombines TRBV29-1 with TRBJ2-1, with TRBD1 as a possible D gene (6 bases). The CDR3 contains 11 residues. The germline gives CDR1 SQVTM, CDR2 ANQGSEA. V lost 4 bases to trimming and J lost 10 bases, with 11 bases between them. The CDR3 bases are TGCAGCGTTGCCCCTGGACAGGAGCAGTTCTTC. Amino acids: CSVAPGQEQFF.

V is TRBV28 and J is TRBJ2-1; 10 bases line up with TRBD2. With V trimmed by 8 bases and J by 5 bases, 6 bases remained unmatched. Germline CDR1 MDHEN, CDR2 SYDVKM. The CDR3 runs 14 residues. CDR3 coding DNA: TGTGCCAGCGACGGACTAGCGGAGCACAATGAGCAGTTCTTC. This gives the protein CASDGLAEHNEQFF.

The V call is TRBV3-1 (or the pseudogene TRBV3-2), the J call TRBJ2-1; D is ambiguous. This CDR3 is 14 amino acids long. Trimming left V 3 bases short and J 3 bases short, with 9 bases between. CDR1 and CDR2 from the germline V gene are LGHDT and YNNKEL (reference sequence). The CDR3, as DNA: TGTGCCAGCAGCCACGAGAATAGCTACAATGAGCAGTTCTTC. Translating gives CASSHENSYNEQFF.

V is TRBV9 and J is TRBJ2-7, with D hard to call. This CDR3 is 12 amino acids long. V lost 4 bases to trimming and J lost 3 bases, with 8 bases between them. Per the germline V gene, CDR1 is SGDLS and CDR2 is YYNGEE. The DNA for the CDR3 is TGTGCCAGCAGCTCCCCTAACTACGAGCAGTACTTC. This translates into CASSSPNYEQYF. The full variable domain, in which reference TRBV9 and TRBJ2-7 provide the parts outside the CDR3, is DSGVTQTPKHLITATGQRVTLRCSPRSGDLSVYWYQQSLDQGLQFLIQYYNGEERAKGNILERFSAQQFPDLHSELNLSSLELGDSALYFCASSSPNYEQYFGPGTRLTVT.

The chain recombines TRBV5-4 with TRBJ1-6; no clear D. Trimming took off 0 bases at V and 5 bases at J, with 6 bases between the two ends. Germline-derived CDR1 and CDR2 are SGHNT and YYREEE (reference sequence). The length of the CDR3 is 14 residues. The CDR3 protein is CASSLERNNSPLHF. CDR3 nucleotides: TGTGCCAGCAGCTTGGAGAGAAATAATTCACCCCTCCACTTT.

The V gene is TRBV3-1 (or the pseudogene TRBV3-2), the J gene TRBJ2-1, with a tentative D call TRBD1 (6 bases). The CDR3 consists of 12 residues. The germline V gene encodes CDR1 LGHDT and CDR2 YNNKEL (reference sequence). Trimming removed 4 bases at V and 8 bases at J, with 9 bases between. CDR3 region: CASSLQGYEQFF. Here the CDR3 DNA reads TGTGCCAGCAGCCTCCAGGGGTATGAGCAGTTCTTC.

This clone was counted a few times. This sequence joins TRBV7-2 and TRBJ2-7; the match to TRBD2 covers 8 bases. This CDR3 has 14 residues. CDR1 and CDR2 from the germline V gene are SGHTA and FQGNSA. J lost 3 bases, V lost 5 bases, and 6 bases had no gene match. CDR3 loop: CASSLNAGGYEQYF. The CDR3, as DNA: TGTGCCAGCAGCCTTAACGCGGGAGGCTACGAGCAGTACTTC.

The chain employs TRBV5-4 and TRBJ1-2, with no clear D. CDR3 length equals 15 residues. The germline V gene encodes CDR1 SGHNT and CDR2 YYREEE (reference sequence). V lost 2 bases, J lost 7 bases, and 18 bases lay in between. The CDR3 DNA follows: TGTGCCAGCAGCTTTATATCTGGGGTTGAGGGTGGCTACACCTTC. Protein: CASSFISGVEGGYTF.

The chain employs TRBV5-3 and TRBJ2-5; D gene unclear. TRBV5-3 is marked as an open reading frame, function uncertain. The V and J ends lost 4 bases and 2 bases respectively, with 12 bases between them. This CDR3 spans 14 amino acids. The CDR3 loop reads CARSPGQTQETQYF. CDR3 nucleotides: TGTGCCAGAAGCCCTGGGCAAACGCAAGAGACCCAGTACTTC.

The V call is TRBV13, the J call TRBJ2-3; 8 nucleotides line up with TRBD2. The V and J ends lost 5 bases and 1 base, in that order; junction bases with no gene match: 11. Germline lookup yields CDR1 PRHDT and CDR2 FYEKMQ (reference sequence). There are 17 residues in the CDR3. The CDR3 loop is CASSRKPAGEGTDTQYF. CDR3 bases: TGTGCCAGCAGCAGAAAACCAGCGGGAGAAGGCACAGATACGCAGTATTTT. Variable domain in full (rest from reference TRBV13 and TRBJ2-3): AAGVIQSPRHLIKEKRETATLKCYPIPRHDTVYWYQQGPGQDPQFLISFYEKMQSDKGSIPDRFSAQQFSDYHSELNMSSLELGDSALYFCASSRKPAGEGTDTQYFGPGTRLTVL.

This sequence joins TRBV5-6 and TRBJ1-2; no clear D gene. The CDR3 consists of 17 residues. CDR1 and CDR2 (germline): SGHDT, YYEEEE. V was cut by 4 bases and J by 7 bases, with 26 bases left in between. CDR3 coding DNA: TGTGCCAGCAGCGGAGAGGTCTGGGTTACCGCCGGCTTTGGCTACACCTTC. Translating it yields CASSGEVWVTAGFGYTF.